The 25 T cell receptor beta chains presented below share a single source sample, sequenced in a study of T cells in women clearing cervical HPV infection. Libraries were prepared by immunoSEQ multiplex PCR; TCRdb keeps only in-frame clonotypes and omits some of them. This table lists some 46,000 clones. The sequenced material came from blood buffy coat. The receptors were sampled from a woman aged 18 to 69 with a cervical HPV16 infection that either progressed to CIN3+ or cleared (not recorded which).

Notes on this clone: The sequence runs out 3 residues before the end of the CDR3; the remainder is reconstructed from the germline J gene. The genes are TRBV5-6 and TRBJ1-1; 8 bases map to TRBD1. The germline CDR1 and CDR2 sequences are SGHDT and YYEEEE. This CDR3 has 14 residues. The V gene end was trimmed by 0 bases and the J gene end by 4 bases; junction bases not matched to a gene: 2. CDR3 DNA (partial): TGTGCCAGCAGCTTGGCAGGGGGCGTCACTGAA. Translation: CASSLAGGVTE. The full-length CDR3 reads as CASSLAGGVTEAFF.

Note on this clone: The read ends 3 residues early relative to the CDR3; the germline J gene fills the gap. This chain uses TRBV7-2 with TRBJ2-7, with D maybe TRBD2 (6 bases). Trimming took off 0 bases at V and 5 bases at J, with 11 bases between the two ends. The CDR3 length is 14 residues. CDR1 and CDR2 from the germline V gene are SGHTA and FQGNSA. CDR3 DNA (partial): TGTGCCAGCAGCTTAGCTGGGGGGTGGAACGAG. Its protein is CASSLAGGWNE. The whole CDR3 protein reads CASSLAGGWNEQYF.

On this clone: The missing CDR3 end, 3 residues past where the read stops, is filled in from the germline J gene. The V and J genes are TRBV11-1 and TRBJ2-3, with 7 bases aligning to TRBD2. This CDR3 has 15 amino acids. The germline CDR1 and CDR2 sequences are SGHAT and FQDESV (reference sequence). Trimming cost V 0 bases and J 5 bases; bases outside gene matches: 5. CDR3 DNA (partial): TGTGCCAGCAGCTTAGCAGCGGGATCTGGAGATACG. This encodes CASSLAAGSGDT. The whole CDR3 sequence is CASSLAAGSGDTQYF.

With respect to this clone: The read stops 3 residues short of the end of the CDR3; the missing end is completed from the germline J gene. This rearrangement joins TRBV6-4 to TRBJ1-6; D uncertain. Germline CDR1 is MRHNA and CDR2 is SNTAGT. V lost 2 bases and J lost 5, with 7 bases in between. The length of the CDR3 is 14 residues. The CDR3 loop is CASSDGPDNSPLHF. The CDR3 DNA, read in part, is TGTGCCAGCAGTGACGGGCCCGATAATTCACCC.

Comment on this clone: The read finishes 3 residues shy of the CDR3 end, and the germline J gene is used to complete it. V is TRBV28 and J is TRBJ2-5; the D gene could be TRBD1 or TRBD2 (6 bases each). Trimming shortened V by 5 bases and J by 3 bases, and 16 bases separated the two germline ends. Germline V gives CDR1 MDHEN, CDR2 SYDVKM. The CDR3 loop spans 15 amino acids. CDR3 residues: CASSPRGGNEETQYF. The DNA read from the CDR3 is TGTGCCAGCAGTCCCAGGGGAGGAAATGAAGAGACC.

For this clone: The read ends 3 residues early relative to the CDR3; the germline J gene fills the gap. The chain joins TRBV20-1 to TRBJ2-5, with TRBD2 matching 9 bases. Per germline, CDR1 DFQATT and CDR2 SNEGSKA (reference sequence). The CDR3 extends over 15 amino acids. V lost 6 bases, J lost 5 bases, and 13 bases stayed unmatched. Partial CDR3 DNA: TGCAGTGCCATTAGCGGGAGAGCAATAGAGGAGACC. Translation: CSAISGRAIEET. The CDR3 reads in full as CSAISGRAIEETQYF.

For this clone: The read ends 3 residues early relative to the CDR3; the germline J gene fills the gap. J is TRBJ1-5 and V is TRBV2; D is perhaps TRBD1 (6 bases). CDR1 and CDR2 (germline): SNHLY, FYNNEI. The CDR3 runs to 13 residues. With 6 bases removed from V and 7 bases from J, the gap between germline ends came to 13 bases. The CDR3 reads CASRQGWKQPQHF. CDR3 DNA, as far as it was read: TGTGCCAGCAGGCAGGGGTGGAAACAGCCC.

Details on this clone: The read falls 3 residues short of the CDR3 end, and the missing part is taken from the germline J gene. The V and J genes are TRBV7-9 and TRBJ1-2; 7 positions agree with TRBD1. Germline assignment: CDR1 SEHNR and CDR2 FQNEAQ (reference sequence). This CDR3 has 11 residues. The CDR3 spells CASSHRGDYTF. CDR3 DNA, as far as it was read: TGTGCCAGCAGCCACAGGGGCGAC.

A word on this clone: The read stops 3 residues short of the end of the CDR3; the missing end is completed from the germline J gene. This chain joins TRBV20-1 and TRBJ1-4, with TRBD1 as a possible D gene (6 bases). The germline V and J ends were trimmed by 4 bases and 6 bases, with 12 bases remaining between them. The CDR3 has 13 residues. Germline V gives CDR1 DFQATT, CDR2 SNEGSKA (reference sequence). CDR3 sequence: CSAMQGGDEKLFF. Incomplete CDR3 DNA: TGCAGTGCTATGCAAGGGGGGGATGAAAAA.

Details on this clone: The read ends 3 residues early relative to the CDR3; the germline J gene fills the gap. This chain connects TRBV19 to TRBJ2-1, with 11 bases identical to TRBD2. CDR1 is LNHDA, CDR2 SQIVND, per germline (reference sequence). Germline trimming cut 2 bases from V and 4 bases from J; bases unmatched to any gene: 4. There are 16 residues in the CDR3. The sequenced part of the CDR3 DNA is TGTGCCAGTAGTATATCCGGGACTAGCGGTTACAATGAG. As protein: CASSISGTSGYNE. The whole CDR3 protein is CASSISGTSGYNEQFF. Drawing the rest from reference TRBV19 and TRBJ2-1, the complete variable domain is DGGITQSPKYLFRKEGQNVTLSCEQNLNHDAMYWYRQDPGQGLRLIYYSQIVNDFQKGDIAEGYSVSREKKESFPLTVTSAQKNPTAFYLCASSISGTSGYNEQFFGPGTRLTVL.

CDR3 DNA, as far as it was read: TGTGCCAGCAGCTACTACTACAATGAG. This codes for CASSYYYNE. The complete CDR3 reads CASSYYYNEQFF. This chain links TRBV7-9 with TRBJ2-1; D gene unclear. Read coverage stops 3 residues before the CDR3 terminus; the germline J gene supplies the remainder. This CDR3 region has 12 residues. V was clipped by 4 bases and J by 3 bases, with 4 bases between them. Germline CDR1 and CDR2: SEHNR and FQNEAQ (reference sequence). Drawing the rest from reference TRBV7-9 and TRBJ2-1, the complete variable domain is DTGVSQNPRHKITKRGQNVTFRCDPISEHNRLYWYRQTLGQGPEFLTYFQNEAQLEKSRLLSDRFSAERPKGSFSTLEIQRTEQGDSAMYLCASSYYYNEQFFGPGTRLTVL.

A word on this clone: The CDR3 is cut off 3 residues early in the read; its end comes from the germline J gene. The genes are TRBV20-1 and TRBJ1-2, with D possibly being TRBD1 (5 bases). Looked up from germline, CDR1 is DFQATT and CDR2 is SNEGSKA (reference sequence). Trimming stripped 5 bases from V and 7 bases from J, with 8 bases between. The length of the CDR3 is 10 residues. CDR3 bases read: TGCAGTGCTTCAAGGGGTGGC. Residues: CSASRGG. The full CDR3 protein is CSASRGGYTF.

Remarks on this clone: The read ends 3 residues shy of where the CDR3 ends; the end is completed using the germline J gene. This chain links TRBV18 with TRBJ1-4, with TRBD1 matching 9 bases. Trimming removed 6 bases from V and 8 bases from J; junction bases left unmatched: 10. Germline CDR1 KGHSH, CDR2 LQKENI. This CDR3 has 15 residues. CDR3: CASSRSGTGNEKLFF. CDR3 bases read: TGTGCCAGCTCGCGATCCGGGACAGGGAACGAAAAA.

Of note for this clone: The missing CDR3 end, 3 residues past where the read stops, is filled in from the germline J gene. The V call is TRBV4-2, the J call TRBJ2-2; 14 bases match TRBD2. Germline V gene sequence: CDR1 LGHNA, CDR2 YNFKEQ. The CDR3 runs to 20 residues. V was clipped by 4 bases and J by 5 bases; unmatched bases: 15. Incomplete CDR3 DNA: TGTGCCAGCAGCCTACCGGGACAGGGATGGACTAGCGGGAGGACCGGGGAG. It encodes CASSLPGQGWTSGRTGE. The whole CDR3 sequence is CASSLPGQGWTSGRTGELFF.

For this clone: The read falls 3 residues short of the CDR3 end, and the missing part is taken from the germline J gene. This sequence joins TRBV5-1 and TRBJ2-7, with 11 nucleotides matching TRBD1. V dropped 0 bases and J dropped 5; count of bases not matched to a gene: 1. The CDR3 is 14 amino acids. Germline CDR1 is SGHRS and CDR2 is YFSETQ. The CDR3 bases that were read are TGCGCCAGCAGCTTGGGGACAGGGGGCAACGAG. Encoded protein: CASSLGTGGNE. In full, the CDR3 is CASSLGTGGNEQYF. Full variable domain (remainder filled in from reference TRBV5-1 and TRBJ2-7): KAGVTQTPRYLIKTRGQQVTLSCSPISGHRSVSWYQQTPGQGLQFLFEYFSETQRNKGNFPGRFSGRQFSNSRSEMNVSTLELGDSALYLCASSLGTGGNEQYFGPGTRLTVT.

As concerns this clone: Coverage ceases 3 residues before the CDR3 finishes, and the germline J gene fills in the end. The chain couples TRBV18 to TRBJ2-3; TRBD2 matches 8 bases. CDR1 KGHSH and CDR2 LQKENI come from the germline V gene. This CDR3 region has 14 residues. The V gene end was trimmed by 8 bases and the J gene end by 3 bases; junction bases not matched to a gene: 7. CDR3 loop: CASKTSGGTDTQYF. The sequenced part of the CDR3 DNA is TGTGCCAGCAAAACTAGCGGTGGGACAGATACG.

For this clone: Coverage ceases 3 residues before the CDR3 finishes, and the germline J gene fills in the end. The V gene is TRBV28, the J gene TRBJ2-7; maybe TRBD1 (6 bases). This CDR3 is 15 amino acids long. CDR1 MDHEN and CDR2 SYDVKM come from the germline V gene. The V end was cut by 6 bases, the J end by 0 bases, with 15 bases between. CDR3 sequence reads: CASRGQNPNSYEQYF. The covered CDR3 bases are TGTGCCAGCAGGGGACAAAACCCAAACTCCTACGAG. The full variable domain, rest sourced from reference TRBV28 and TRBJ2-7, is DVKVTQSSRYLVKRTGEKVFLECVQDMDHENMFWYRQDPGLGLRLIYFSYDVKMKEKGDIPEGYSVSREKKERFSLILESASTNQTSMYLCASRGQNPNSYEQYFGPGTRLTVT.

The CDR3 reads CASSPLQRELTDTQYF. The sequenced CDR3 bases are TGTGCCAGCTCACCATTGCAGCGTGAGTTGACAGATACG. This rearrangement joins TRBV18 to TRBJ2-3; D uncertain. Read coverage stops 3 residues before the CDR3 terminus; the germline J gene supplies the remainder. This CDR3 spans 16 amino acids. V gave up 2 bases and J gave up 3 bases, with 15 bases separating them. CDR1 is KGHSH and CDR2 is LQKENI in the germline V gene. Using reference TRBV18 and TRBJ2-3 for the parts outside the CDR3, the full variable domain is NAGVMQNPRHLVRRRGQEARLRCSPMKGHSHVYWYRQLPEEGLKFMVYLQKENIIDESGMPKERFSAEFPKEGPSILRIQQVVRGDSAAYFCASSPLQRELTDTQYFGPGTRLTVL.

The sequenced CDR3 bases are TGTGCCAGCAGCGAACAGGGTAGCACAGATACG. Amino acid sequence: CASSEQGSTDT. The entire CDR3 protein is CASSEQGSTDTQYF. The chain couples TRBV2 to TRBJ2-3; perhaps TRBD1 as D (6 bases). The read ends 3 residues early relative to the CDR3; the germline J gene fills the gap. The V and J ends lost 6 bases and 0 bases respectively, with 10 bases between them. The length of the CDR3 is 14 residues. The germline V gene has CDR1 SNHLY and CDR2 FYNNEI.

Turning to this clone: The sequenced fragment ends 3 residues before the CDR3 boundary, so the rest is inferred from the germline J gene. This chain connects TRBV7-6 to TRBJ2-5, with D possibly being TRBD1 (5 bases). Trimming removed 1 base from V and 2 bases from J, with 11 bases in between. Germline values: CDR1 SGHVS, CDR2 FNYEAQ. The CDR3 loop spans 15 amino acids. The covered CDR3 bases are TGTGCCAGCAGCTTAGGAAGGGGCGGTCAAGAGACC. Its protein is CASSLGRGGQET. The full CDR3 sequence reads CASSLGRGGQETQYF.

Note on this clone: Sequencing ends 3 residues short of the CDR3 end; the germline J gene provides the rest. The V and J genes are TRBV11-2 and TRBJ2-2; D uncertain. The germline CDR1 and CDR2 sequences are SGHAT and FQNNGV. This CDR3 contains 14 residues. Trimming cost V 5 bases and J 6 bases, with 13 bases left between them. Incomplete CDR3 DNA: TGTGCCAGCAGCCCCCTAGGATTCGCCGGGGAG. This sequence encodes CASSPLGFAGE. The whole CDR3 reads CASSPLGFAGELFF. The variable domain in full, completed from reference TRBV11-2 and TRBJ2-2, reads EAGVAQSPRYKIIEKRQSVAFWCNPISGHATLYWYQQILGQGPKLLIQFQNNGVVDDSQLPKDRFSAERLKGVDSTLKIQPAKLEDSAVYLCASSPLGFAGELFFGEGSRLTVL.

CDR3 sequence: CASSPGTGYNSPLHF. The DNA read from the CDR3 is TGTGCCAGTAGCCCTGGGACAGGGTATAATTCACCC. The rearrangement joins TRBV19 to TRBJ1-6; 9 bases agree with TRBD1. The sequenced fragment ends 3 residues before the CDR3 boundary, so the rest is inferred from the germline J gene. CDR1 and CDR2 (germline): LNHDA, SQIVND (reference sequence). The CDR3 has 15 residues. With V trimmed by 6 bases and J by 4 bases, 4 bases remained unmatched. Looking up the rest from reference TRBV19 and TRBJ1-6 gives the full variable domain: DGGITQSPKYLFRKEGQNVTLSCEQNLNHDAMYWYRQDPGQGLRLIYYSQIVNDFQKGDIAEGYSVSREKKESFPLTVTSAQKNPTAFYLCASSPGTGYNSPLHFGNGTRLTVT.

CDR3 DNA (partial): TGTGCCAGCAGTCTCCTCACAGATACG. It yields the protein CASSLLTDT. In full, the CDR3 reads CASSLLTDTQYF. This sequence joins TRBV7-2 and TRBJ2-3; D is undetermined. The sequenced fragment ends 3 residues before the CDR3 boundary, so the rest is inferred from the germline J gene. This CDR3 spans 12 amino acids. Looked up from germline, CDR1 is SGHTA and CDR2 is FQGNSA. V lost 6 bases and J 2 bases, leaving 6 bases between the germline ends.

With regard to this clone: The CDR3 end lies 3 residues beyond the end of the read and is filled in from the germline J gene. The chain combines TRBV18 with TRBJ2-1; TRBD2 aligns across 8 bases. Losses at the gene ends were 4 bases for V and 1 base for J; bases not matched to a gene: 3. The CDR3 runs 15 residues. Germline lookup yields CDR1 KGHSH and CDR2 LQKENI. CDR3 bases read: TGTGCCAGCTCACGCAGCGGGAGTTCCTACAATGAG. As protein: CASSRSGSSYNE. The CDR3, in full, reads CASSRSGSSYNEQFF.

With regard to this clone: The CDR3 goes on 3 residues after the read ends, and that part is filled in from the germline J gene. This chain links TRBV20-1 with TRBJ1-4; D is unresolved. V was trimmed by 6 bases and J by 6 bases, leaving 8 bases between them. This CDR3 is 11 amino acids long. From germline, CDR1 is DFQATT and CDR2 SNEGSKA (reference sequence). CDR3 sequence reads: CSALVDEKLFF. The CDR3 bases that were read are TGCAGTGCCCTAGTCGATGAAAAA.